A selection of T cell receptor beta chains follows, all from one sample in a study of cytomegalovirus exposure and HLA in healthy donors. Libraries were prepared by immunoSEQ multiplex PCR; TCRdb keeps only in-frame clonotypes and omits some of them. The sample holds about 60,000 clones; roughly 80% are singletons and the top ten take 1.6%. The sample consisted of PBMCs. Receptor source: a man aged 25 to 40 in good health and CMV-seronegative. Both conserved end residues are part of each CDR3. The D gene is left open where the match is weak. Expanded clones get a size class; other rows say once, few or many, or leave the size out.

j_gene: TRBJ2-7
abundance: -
v_gene: TRBV28
d_gene: -
CDR3aa: CASSSAETSSYEQYF
CDR3nt: TGTGCCAGCAGTTCGGCGGAGACTAGCTCCTACGAGCAGTACTTC

j_gene: TRBJ2-4
abundance: -
v_gene: TRBV5-6
d_gene: -
CDR3aa: CASSLGSGKGIQYF
CDR3nt: TGTGCCAGCAGCTTGGGGTCAGGGAAGGGCATTCAGTACTTC

j_gene: TRBJ1-4
abundance: few
v_gene: TRBV4-1
d_gene: -
CDR3aa: CASSQTFRDNYEKLFF
CDR3nt: TGCGCCAGCAGCCAGACATTCCGGGACAACTATGAAAAACTGTTTTTT

j_gene: TRBJ2-7
abundance: -
v_gene: TRBV21-1
d_gene: -
CDR3aa: CASSKGGQGASGKPYEQYF
CDR3nt: TGTGCCAGCAGCAAGGGGGGACAGGGGGCTAGCGGGAAACCCTACGAGCAGTACTTC

j_gene: TRBJ2-1
abundance: -
v_gene: TRBV7-7
d_gene: TRBD1
CDR3aa: CASSFGQGRNEQFF
CDR3nt: TGTGCTAGCAGCTTTGGACAGGGGAGGAATGAGCAGTTCTTC

j_gene: TRBJ2-3
abundance: -
v_gene: TRBV18
d_gene: -
CDR3aa: CASSPSGDTQYF
CDR3nt: TGTGCCAGCTCACCCAGCGGAGATACGCAGTATTTT

j_gene: TRBJ1-2
abundance: -
v_gene: TRBV18
d_gene: -
CDR3aa: CASSPEVRGDGYTF
CDR3nt: TGTGCCAGCTCACCGGAGGTCAGGGGAGACGGCTACACCTTC

j_gene: TRBJ2-7
abundance: once
v_gene: TRBV30
d_gene: TRBD1
CDR3aa: CAWSARGQGPYEQYF
CDR3nt: TGTGCCTGGAGTGCACGGGGACAGGGTCCTTACGAGCAGTACTTC

j_gene: TRBJ1-1
abundance: -
v_gene: TRBV6-5
d_gene: -
CDR3aa: CASSYHGSSPYTEAFF
CDR3nt: TGTGCCAGCAGTTACCATGGGAGTTCTCCTTACACTGAAGCTTTCTTT

j_gene: TRBJ2-7
abundance: -
v_gene: TRBV6-5
d_gene: TRBD1
CDR3aa: CASRVGQGRDEQYF
CDR3nt: TGTGCCAGCAGAGTAGGACAGGGGAGAGACGAGCAGTACTTC

j_gene: TRBJ1-2
abundance: -
v_gene: TRBV21-1
d_gene: -
CDR3aa: CASSNKQGNYGYTF
CDR3nt: TGTGCCAGCAGCAACAAACAGGGGAATTATGGCTACACCTTC

j_gene: TRBJ2-7
abundance: -
v_gene: TRBV9
d_gene: TRBD2
CDR3aa: CASSVASGARSEQYF
CDR3nt: TGTGCCAGCAGCGTAGCGAGCGGGGCCCGCAGCGAGCAGTACTTC

j_gene: TRBJ2-2
abundance: -
v_gene: TRBV4-3
d_gene: -
CDR3aa: CASSQAGDRRAGELFF
CDR3nt: TGCGCCAGCAGCCAAGCAGGAGACAGGCGGGCCGGGGAGCTGTTTTTT

j_gene: TRBJ1-1
abundance: few
v_gene: TRBV5-6
d_gene: TRBD1
CDR3aa: CASSSPGQGADTEAFF
CDR3nt: TGTGCCAGCAGCTCGCCGGGACAGGGTGCGGACACTGAAGCTTTCTTT

j_gene: TRBJ1-1
abundance: -
v_gene: TRBV5-1
d_gene: -
CDR3aa: CASSLEGSSTEAFF
CDR3nt: TGCGCCAGCAGCTTGGAAGGGAGTAGCACTGAAGCTTTCTTT

j_gene: TRBJ1-2
abundance: -
v_gene: TRBV6-5
d_gene: -
CDR3aa: CASSYLSANYGYTF
CDR3nt: TGTGCCAGCAGTTACCTCTCCGCTAACTATGGCTACACCTTC

j_gene: TRBJ1-1
abundance: -
v_gene: TRBV5-4
d_gene: TRBD1
CDR3aa: CASSFDRGNTEAFF
CDR3nt: TGTGCCAGCAGTTTTGACAGGGGTAACACTGAAGCTTTCTTT

j_gene: TRBJ2-1
abundance: -
v_gene: TRBV7-9
d_gene: TRBD2
CDR3aa: CASSLALAGNEQFF
CDR3nt: TGTGCCAGCAGCTTAGCACTAGCGGGAAACGAGCAGTTCTTC

j_gene: TRBJ1-6
abundance: -
v_gene: TRBV5-6
d_gene: -
CDR3aa: CASWALTGGNSPLHF
CDR3nt: TGTGCCAGCTGGGCCCTCACGGGAGGGAATTCACCCCTCCACTTT

j_gene: TRBJ2-7
abundance: -
v_gene: TRBV5-5
d_gene: TRBD2
CDR3aa: CASSLGGGGEQYF
CDR3nt: TGTGCCAGCAGCTTGGGCGGGGGGGGAGAGCAGTACTTC

j_gene: TRBJ2-7
abundance: -
v_gene: TRBV4-1
d_gene: -
CDR3aa: CASSQVSGDAYEQYF
CDR3nt: TGCGCCAGCAGCCAAGTATCGGGAGACGCCTACGAGCAGTACTTC

j_gene: TRBJ1-2
abundance: few
v_gene: TRBV9
d_gene: -
CDR3aa: CASSPPGTNYGYTF
CDR3nt: TGTGCCAGCAGCCCACCCGGGACTAACTATGGCTACACCTTC

j_gene: TRBJ2-1
abundance: -
v_gene: TRBV29-1
d_gene: -
CDR3aa: CSVEDRSGSYNEQFF
CDR3nt: TGCAGCGTTGAAGATCGAAGCGGGTCCTACAATGAGCAGTTCTTC

j_gene: TRBJ2-1
abundance: few
v_gene: TRBV7-9
d_gene: TRBD2
CDR3aa: CASSFSLPSGGIHYNEQFF
CDR3nt: TGTGCCAGCAGCTTCAGCCTACCGTCGGGAGGTATTCATTACAATGAGCAGTTCTTC

j_gene: TRBJ2-3
abundance: -
v_gene: TRBV5-4
d_gene: -
CDR3aa: CASHPGAGLTDTQYF
CDR3nt: TGTGCCAGCCATCCCGGGGCGGGGCTCACAGATACGCAGTATTTT

j_gene: TRBJ1-6
abundance: -
v_gene: TRBV5-1
d_gene: -
CDR3aa: CASKGIGGHNSPLHF
CDR3nt: TGCGCCAGCAAGGGGATCGGGGGGCATAATTCACCCCTCCACTTT

j_gene: TRBJ2-3
abundance: -
v_gene: TRBV15
d_gene: TRBD2
CDR3aa: CATSRGLLAEVTDTQYF
CDR3nt: TGTGCCACCAGCAGAGGACTCCTAGCGGAGGTCACAGATACGCAGTATTTT

j_gene: TRBJ1-5
abundance: -
v_gene: TRBV28
d_gene: -
CDR3aa: CASSPPWGQVFKPQHF
CDR3nt: TGTGCCAGCAGTCCTCCTTGGGGGCAGGTATTTAAACCCCAGCATTTT

j_gene: TRBJ2-1
abundance: -
v_gene: TRBV19
d_gene: TRBD1
CDR3aa: CASRPYDRGSYNEQFF
CDR3nt: TGTGCCAGTAGGCCTTACGACAGGGGGTCCTACAATGAGCAGTTCTTC

j_gene: TRBJ2-5
abundance: -
v_gene: TRBV9
d_gene: -
CDR3aa: CASSRRGTQYQETQYF
CDR3nt: TGTGCCAGCAGCCGTAGGGGGACGCAGTACCAAGAGACCCAGTACTTC

j_gene: TRBJ1-2
abundance: few
v_gene: TRBV2
d_gene: TRBD1
CDR3aa: CASRAGTGVGGDYGYTF
CDR3nt: TGTGCCAGCAGAGCCGGGACAGGGGTTGGGGGGGACTATGGCTACACCTTC

j_gene: TRBJ2-1
abundance: -
v_gene: TRBV6-4
d_gene: TRBD1
CDR3aa: CASSRDRDNYNEQFF
CDR3nt: TGTGCCAGCAGCAGAGACAGGGACAATTACAATGAGCAGTTCTTC

j_gene: TRBJ2-7
abundance: -
v_gene: TRBV2
d_gene: TRBD2
CDR3aa: CASSAGLAGYYEQYF
CDR3nt: TGTGCCAGCAGTGCCGGACTAGCGGGTTACTACGAGCAGTACTTC

j_gene: TRBJ2-7
abundance: -
v_gene: TRBV21-1
d_gene: -
CDR3aa: CASSKGTGHGYEQYF
CDR3nt: TGTGCCAGCAGCAAAGGTACGGGACACGGCTACGAGCAGTACTTC

j_gene: TRBJ2-3
abundance: -
v_gene: TRBV15
d_gene: -
CDR3aa: CATSRARGTSTDTQYF
CDR3nt: TGTGCCACCAGCAGAGCACGGGGGACTAGCACAGATACGCAGTATTTT

j_gene: TRBJ1-3
abundance: once
v_gene: TRBV6-1
d_gene: TRBD1
CDR3aa: CASSDMGQLGNAIYF
CDR3nt: TGTGCCAGCAGTGATATGGGACAGCTTGGAAACGCCATATATTTT

j_gene: TRBJ2-1
abundance: -
v_gene: TRBV5-4
d_gene: TRBD2
CDR3aa: CASSLGGGGPNNEQFF
CDR3nt: TGTGCCAGCAGCTTGGGGGGGGGAGGGCCGAATAATGAGCAGTTCTTC

j_gene: TRBJ2-7
abundance: -
v_gene: TRBV28
d_gene: -
CDR3aa: CASSPLGAPTAYEQYF
CDR3nt: TGTGCCAGCAGTCCCTTAGGGGCACCAACCGCATACGAGCAGTACTTC

j_gene: TRBJ2-7
abundance: -
v_gene: TRBV5-4
d_gene: TRBD1
CDR3aa: CASSSTGTGTYEQYF
CDR3nt: TGTGCCAGCAGCTCTACCGGGACAGGGACCTACGAGCAGTACTTC

j_gene: TRBJ2-7
abundance: once
v_gene: TRBV19
d_gene: TRBD1
CDR3aa: CASTEQGTGVYEQYF
CDR3nt: TGTGCCAGTACCGAGCAAGGGACAGGAGTCTACGAGCAGTACTTC

j_gene: TRBJ2-7
abundance: -
v_gene: TRBV6-5
d_gene: TRBD1
CDR3aa: CASRQGASYEQYF
CDR3nt: TGTGCCAGCCGACAGGGGGCTTCATACGAGCAGTACTTC

j_gene: TRBJ2-7
abundance: -
v_gene: TRBV19
d_gene: TRBD2
CDR3aa: CASSIVAGEGHEQYF
CDR3nt: TGTGCCAGTAGTATAGTTGCGGGGGAAGGCCACGAGCAGTACTTC

j_gene: TRBJ2-2
abundance: -
v_gene: TRBV5-4
d_gene: -
CDR3aa: CASSVAGMDTGELFF
CDR3nt: TGTGCCAGCAGCGTGGCAGGGATGGACACCGGGGAGCTGTTTTTT

j_gene: TRBJ2-7
abundance: -
v_gene: TRBV5-1
d_gene: -
CDR3aa: CASSLGQGDDEQYF
CDR3nt: TGCGCCAGCAGCTTGGGCCAGGGCGACGACGAGCAGTACTTC

j_gene: TRBJ2-1
abundance: -
v_gene: TRBV2
d_gene: -
CDR3aa: CASQGLWDEQFF
CDR3nt: TGTGCCAGCCAGGGTCTCTGGGATGAGCAGTTCTTC

j_gene: TRBJ1-3
abundance: -
v_gene: TRBV11-3
d_gene: -
CDR3aa: CASSFARQTHRFSGNTIYF
CDR3nt: TGTGCCAGCAGCTTCGCGAGACAGACGCACCGATTCTCTGGAAACACCATATATTTT

j_gene: TRBJ2-1
abundance: -
v_gene: TRBV4-3
d_gene: TRBD2
CDR3aa: CASSQNSGGVYEQFF
CDR3nt: TGCGCCAGCAGCCAAAATAGCGGGGGGGTCTATGAGCAGTTCTTC

j_gene: TRBJ2-5
abundance: -
v_gene: TRBV28
d_gene: TRBD2
CDR3aa: CASSQLAGMSGETQYF
CDR3nt: TGTGCCAGCAGTCAACTAGCGGGGATGTCCGGAGAGACCCAGTACTTC

j_gene: TRBJ2-5
abundance: -
v_gene: TRBV7-2
d_gene: TRBD2
CDR3aa: CASSLVALAGQETQYF
CDR3nt: TGTGCCAGCAGCTTAGTAGCCCTAGCGGGGCAAGAGACCCAGTACTTC

j_gene: TRBJ2-7
abundance: -
v_gene: TRBV7-9
d_gene: -
CDR3aa: CASSQGPGRQYEQYF
CDR3nt: TGTGCCAGCAGCCAGGGCCCCGGGAGACAGTACGAGCAGTACTTC

j_gene: TRBJ2-4
abundance: -
v_gene: TRBV6-5
d_gene: TRBD1
CDR3aa: CASSSGTGQNIQYF
CDR3nt: TGTGCCAGCAGTTCCGGGACAGGGCAAAACATTCAGTACTTC

j_gene: TRBJ1-1
abundance: -
v_gene: TRBV6-5
d_gene: -
CDR3aa: CASSPQTMNTEAFF
CDR3nt: TGTGCCAGCAGCCCCCAAACTATGAACACTGAAGCTTTCTTT

j_gene: TRBJ1-1
abundance: -
v_gene: TRBV18
d_gene: TRBD1
CDR3aa: CASSLRTGGLMNTEAFF
CDR3nt: TGTGCCAGCTCTCTCAGGACAGGGGGCTTGATGAACACTGAAGCTTTCTTT

j_gene: TRBJ1-1
abundance: -
v_gene: TRBV19
d_gene: -
CDR3aa: CASSISSGRMNTEAFF
CDR3nt: TGTGCCAGTAGTATCTCGTCTGGCAGGATGAACACTGAAGCTTTCTTT

j_gene: TRBJ2-1
abundance: -
v_gene: TRBV18
d_gene: -
CDR3aa: CASSVVQGSSYNEQFF
CDR3nt: TGTGCCAGCTCAGTGGTACAGGGTTCGTCCTACAATGAGCAGTTCTTC

j_gene: TRBJ1-4
abundance: -
v_gene: TRBV7-2
d_gene: -
CDR3aa: CASSLGAGTNEKLFF
CDR3nt: TGTGCCAGCAGCTTAGGGGCAGGGACTAATGAAAAACTGTTTTTT

j_gene: TRBJ1-5
abundance: -
v_gene: TRBV15
d_gene: -
CDR3aa: CATSRARDQPQHF
CDR3nt: TGTGCCACCAGCAGAGCTAGAGATCAGCCCCAGCATTTT

j_gene: TRBJ2-7
abundance: -
v_gene: TRBV6-5
d_gene: TRBD2
CDR3aa: CASSYGLAGNYEQYF
CDR3nt: TGTGCCAGCAGTTACGGGTTAGCGGGGAACTACGAGCAGTACTTC

j_gene: TRBJ1-6
abundance: -
v_gene: TRBV27
d_gene: -
CDR3aa: CASSLAGIGSPLHF
CDR3nt: TGTGCCAGCAGTTTAGCGGGGATTGGCTCACCCCTCCACTTT

j_gene: TRBJ1-5
abundance: -
v_gene: TRBV6-5
d_gene: -
CDR3aa: CASSYSYQGLNQPQHF
CDR3nt: TGTGCCAGCAGTTACTCTTACCAGGGCCTGAATCAGCCCCAGCATTTT